A selection of T cell receptor beta chains follows, all from one sample in a study of shared clonotypes between healthy human individuals. Profiled with immunoSEQ multiplex PCR; TCRdb holds only in-frame clones, not every one. The table has roughly 2.1 million clones, roughly 91% seen once; the top ten hold about 1.5%. The source material was naive CD8+ T cells from PBMCs. The source is a man between 18 and 29 years old in good health. Some clones in this sample may be carry-over from other donors' samples. The CDR3 runs from the conserved cysteine through the conserved F or W. The order of the fields is D gene, V gene, J gene, clone size, CDR3 DNA, CDR3 protein. D genes are given only for firm matches. Size tells how often a clone was seen (once, few, many) or the class of an expanded clone, and some rows leave it out.

-,TRBV28,TRBJ2-2,-,TGTGCCAGCAGTTTAATGGGGAACACCGGGGAGCTGTTTTTT,CASSLMGNTGELFF
TRBD2,TRBV10-3,TRBJ2-3,-,TGTGCCATCAGTGAGCGGCGGGAGCTCACAGATACGCAGTATTTT,CAISERRELTDTQYF
TRBD1,TRBV6-1,TRBJ1-1,-,TGTGCCAGCAGTAAAACAGGGGCCGACACTGAAGCTTTCTTT,CASSKTGADTEAFF
-,TRBV29-1,TRBJ2-1,-,TGCAGCGTTGAAGTTGATATGGGGGGGCAGTTCTTC,CSVEVDMGGQFF
-,TRBV11-2,TRBJ2-7,-,TGTGCCAGCAGCTTGTTACGGCCGGAGCAGTACTTC,CASSLLRPEQYF
TRBD2,TRBV28,TRBJ2-2,-,TGTGCCAGCAGTTTCCCCCCTAGCGGGAGTCGGTCCGGGGAGCTGTTTTTT,CASSFPPSGSRSGELFF
-,TRBV27,TRBJ2-7,-,TGTGCCAGCAGTTTCCGACCCATCTACGAGCAGTACTTC,CASSFRPIYEQYF
-,TRBV6-5,TRBJ2-3,-,TGTGCCAGCAGTTATAGGACAACAAGTCCAGATACGCAGTATTTT,CASSYRTTSPDTQYF
TRBD2,TRBV10-3,TRBJ2-3,-,TGTGCCACCACACCGATGGGGGGGGTTTCAGATACGCAGTATTTT,CATTPMGGVSDTQYF
TRBD1,TRBV9,TRBJ1-5,-,TGTGCCAGCAGCCCGGGACAGGCCTTCAATCAGCCCCAGCATTTT,CASSPGQAFNQPQHF
TRBD1,TRBV5-1,TRBJ1-2,-,TGCGCCAGCAGCAGGGCCCCGGGACAGCTTTATGGCTACACCTTC,CASSRAPGQLYGYTF
-,TRBV2,TRBJ2-2,-,TGTGCCAGCAGTGTTAATCTCGGGGAGCTGTTTTTT,CASSVNLGELFF
TRBD1,TRBV28,TRBJ2-7,-,TGTGCCAGCAAAAAGGGGACAGGGGGCAGCTACGAGCAGTACTTC,CASKKGTGGSYEQYF
-,TRBV15,TRBJ1-2,-,TGTGCCACCAGCAGAGATAGGGCAGCTCTAACGGGCTACACCTTC,CATSRDRAALTGYTF
-,TRBV9,TRBJ2-3,-,TGTGCCAGCAGCGGACCCATTCTCGCAGATACGCAGTATTTT,CASSGPILADTQYF
-,TRBV7-9,TRBJ1-1,-,TGTGCCAGCAGCGGGGGAGTGAACACTGAAGCTTTCTTT,CASSGGVNTEAFF
-,TRBV7-9,TRBJ2-7,-,TGTGCCAGCACCATCCGCAGTACCTCCTACGAGCAGTACTTC,CASTIRSTSYEQYF
TRBD2,TRBV29-1,TRBJ2-1,once,TGCAGCGTTAGGGAGGGTTACAATGAGCAGTTCTTC,CSVREGYNEQFF
-,TRBV28,TRBJ1-1,-,TGTGCCAGCAGTTTATGGGGAGATGAAGCTTTCTTT,CASSLWGDEAFF
TRBD2,TRBV15,TRBJ2-5,-,TGTGCCACCAGCGGATTAGCGGGAGAGCGTGAAAAGACCCAGTACTTC,CATSGLAGEREKTQYF
TRBD2,TRBV2,TRBJ2-7,-,TGTGCCAGCAGCGAGAGCGGGAGGTACGAGCAGTACTTC,CASSESGRYEQYF
TRBD2,TRBV27,TRBJ2-1,-,TGTGCCAGCAGTTTAGGGGCGGGAGTTGTTGTGAATGAGCAGTTCTTC,CASSLGAGVVVNEQFF
TRBD1,TRBV10-3,TRBJ2-1,-,TGTGCCATCAGTGAGTCCGGACAGGTACTTTACAATGAGCAGTTCTTC,CAISESGQVLYNEQFF
-,TRBV11-2,TRBJ2-3,-,TGTGCCAGCAGTCATACTTACGGGAGTTTGGGTACGCAGTATTTT,CASSHTYGSLGTQYF
TRBD2,TRBV9,TRBJ2-5,-,TGTGCCAGCAGCGTAGCGGGAGGGCCGCGGGAGACCCAGTACTTC,CASSVAGGPRETQYF
-,TRBV28,TRBJ2-6,-,TGTGCCAGCAGTGCCGACCCTTCCGGGTCTGGGGCCAACGTCCTGACTTTC,CASSADPSGSGANVLTF
TRBD1,TRBV30,TRBJ1-1,-,TGTGCCTGGAGGATTCCGGGACAGGGCGTATCTGAAGCTTTCTTT,CAWRIPGQGVSEAFF
TRBD2,TRBV19,TRBJ2-1,-,TGTGCCAGTAGTATAGGCGCTAGCGGGAATGAGCAGTTCTTC,CASSIGASGNEQFF
TRBD1,TRBV27,TRBJ2-5,-,TGTGCCAGCAGTCAGGACAGGGGGGAAGAGACCCAGTACTTC,CASSQDRGEETQYF
-,TRBV28,TRBJ2-1,-,TGTGCCAGCAGCCTCCCGGGCCTTTCGGGACATGAGCAGTTCTTC,CASSLPGLSGHEQFF
-,TRBV6-5,TRBJ1-2,-,TGTGCCAGCAGTTACTCATATAACTATGGCTACACCTTC,CASSYSYNYGYTF
-,TRBV7-2,TRBJ2-7,-,TGTGCCAGCAGCTACCCGGACAGCCTCGGCAACGAGCAGTACTTC,CASSYPDSLGNEQYF
-,TRBV9,TRBJ2-5,-,TGTGCCAGCAGCGTAGCGGGTAAAGAGACCCAGTACTTC,CASSVAGKETQYF
-,TRBV9,TRBJ2-3,-,TGTGCCAGCAGCTCCCCCCCCGATACGCAGTATTTT,CASSSPPDTQYF
-,TRBV19,TRBJ2-6,-,TGTGCCAGTAGTATTTCAACAGTTTTATTAGGATCTGGGGCCAACGTCCTGACTTTC,CASSISTVLLGSGANVLTF
-,TRBV15,TRBJ1-3,-,TGTGCCACCCGGTCTGACGGATGGTCTGGAAACACCATATATTTT,CATRSDGWSGNTIYF
-,TRBV6-5,TRBJ2-1,-,TGTGCCAGCAGTTACTCCGGCGGGTCATACAATGAGCAGTTCTTC,CASSYSGGSYNEQFF
-,TRBV30,TRBJ1-2,-,TGTGCCTGGAGACTAGCTGCGGGAGGCTACACCTTC,CAWRLAAGGYTF
TRBD1,TRBV27,TRBJ1-1,-,TGTGCCAGCAGTTTCCTGTTGGGGGACAGGGTGGCAACTGAAGCTTTCTTT,CASSFLLGDRVATEAFF
-,TRBV28,TRBJ2-7,-,TGTGCCAGCAGTTTGTACAGGAGCTCCTACGAGCAGTACTTC,CASSLYRSSYEQYF
-,TRBV28,TRBJ2-3,-,TGTGCCAGCAACGGGCTCTCCACAGATACGCAGTATTTT,CASNGLSTDTQYF
TRBD2,TRBV7-3,TRBJ2-2,-,TGTGCCAGCAGCCTCCACCCTCGGGGGGGAAACACCGGGGAGCTGTTTTTT,CASSLHPRGGNTGELFF
-,TRBV28,TRBJ2-7,-,TGTGCCAGCAGACGTACCAGGCCTAACTACGAGCAGTACTTC,CASRRTRPNYEQYF
-,TRBV27,TRBJ2-7,-,TGTGCCAGCAGTCCCTGGGACACGGACTACGAGCAGTACTTC,CASSPWDTDYEQYF
-,TRBV4-3,TRBJ2-7,-,TGCGCCAGCAGCAACAGGGACTCCTACGAGCAGTACTTC,CASSNRDSYEQYF
-,TRBV7-9,TRBJ2-2,once,TGTGCCAGCAGCTCCCTCGGGGGACTCACCGGGGAGCTGTTTTTT,CASSSLGGLTGELFF
-,TRBV11-2,TRBJ2-7,-,TGTGCCAGCAGGAGATGGGACTCCGGGGAGCAGTACTTC,CASRRWDSGEQYF
TRBD2,TRBV27,TRBJ2-3,-,TGTGCCAGCAGTTTAGCGGGAGGGCCTGTAGATACGCAGTATTTT,CASSLAGGPVDTQYF
TRBD2,TRBV5-1,TRBJ2-7,-,TGCGCCAGCAGCCCGGGTAGAGCGGGAGGGCCCTACGAGCAGTACTTC,CASSPGRAGGPYEQYF
-,TRBV27,TRBJ2-1,-,TGTGCCAGCAGTTTCGAGCCCCTGATTAGCCCGGAGGATGAGCAGTTCTTC,CASSFEPLISPEDEQFF
TRBD1,TRBV19,TRBJ2-7,-,TGTGCCAGTAGTACCCGGGACAGCAACTACGAGCAGTACTTC,CASSTRDSNYEQYF
TRBD1,TRBV7-9,TRBJ2-1,-,TGTGCCAGCAGCTTAGCCCCCGGGACAGGGTTTAATGAGCAGTTCTTC,CASSLAPGTGFNEQFF
-,TRBV27,TRBJ2-1,-,TGTGCCAGCAGTTTATCGAAAAGTCTCAGCGGTGCGCAGTTCTTC,CASSLSKSLSGAQFF
-,TRBV7-3,TRBJ2-1,-,TGTGCCAGCCGGGCGGACGGCTCCTACAATGAGCAGTTCTTC,CASRADGSYNEQFF
-,TRBV4-1,TRBJ2-7,-,TGCGCCAGCAGCCAAGATCTGGCACGAGACTGGGACGAGCAGTACTTC,CASSQDLARDWDEQYF